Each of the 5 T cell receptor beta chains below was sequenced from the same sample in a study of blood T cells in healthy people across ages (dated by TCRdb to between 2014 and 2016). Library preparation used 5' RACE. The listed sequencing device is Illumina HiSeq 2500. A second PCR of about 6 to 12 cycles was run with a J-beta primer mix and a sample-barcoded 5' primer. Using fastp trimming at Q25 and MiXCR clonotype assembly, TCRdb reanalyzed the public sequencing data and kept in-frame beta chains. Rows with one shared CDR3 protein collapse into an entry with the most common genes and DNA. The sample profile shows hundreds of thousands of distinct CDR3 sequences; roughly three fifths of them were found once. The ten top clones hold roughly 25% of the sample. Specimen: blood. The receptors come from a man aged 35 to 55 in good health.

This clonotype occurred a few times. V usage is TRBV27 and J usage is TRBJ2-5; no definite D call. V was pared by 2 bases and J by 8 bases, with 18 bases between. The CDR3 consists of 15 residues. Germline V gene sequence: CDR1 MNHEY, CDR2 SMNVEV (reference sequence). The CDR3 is CASSLGPGAGYTQYF. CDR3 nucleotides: TGTGCCAGCAGTTTAGGGCCAGGAGCCGGGTATACCCAGTACTTC.

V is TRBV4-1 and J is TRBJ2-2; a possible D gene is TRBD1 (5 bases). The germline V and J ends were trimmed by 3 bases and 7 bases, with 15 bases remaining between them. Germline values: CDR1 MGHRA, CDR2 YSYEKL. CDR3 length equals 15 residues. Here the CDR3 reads CASSQTDSGGGELFF. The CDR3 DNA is TGCGCCAGCAGCCAGACAGATTCGGGCGGCGGGGAGCTGTTTTTT.

The CDR3 DNA reads as TGTGCCAGCAGTTTGAAGGCGAACACTGAAGCTTTCTTT. Protein sequence: CASSLKANTEAFF. The chain is built from TRBV27 and TRBJ1-1; D is unresolved. Germline lookup yields CDR1 MNHEY and CDR2 SMNVEV (reference sequence). The CDR3 is 13 amino acids. Between the trimmed V and J ends, which lost 3 bases and 1 base, there was a span of 6 bases.

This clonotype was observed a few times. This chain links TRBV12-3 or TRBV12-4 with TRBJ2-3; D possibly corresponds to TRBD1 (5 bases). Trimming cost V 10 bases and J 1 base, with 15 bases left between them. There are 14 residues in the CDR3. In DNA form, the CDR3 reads TGTGCCATTCAGAAGGTGGGGCGCACAGATACGCAGTATTTT. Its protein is CAIQKVGRTDTQYF.

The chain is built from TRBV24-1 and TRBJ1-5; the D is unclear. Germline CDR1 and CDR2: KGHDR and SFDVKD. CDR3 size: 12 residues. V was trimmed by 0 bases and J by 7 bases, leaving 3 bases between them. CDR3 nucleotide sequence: TGTGCCACCAGTGATTTGGCCCAGCCCCAGCATTTT. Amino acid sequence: CATSDLAQPQHF.